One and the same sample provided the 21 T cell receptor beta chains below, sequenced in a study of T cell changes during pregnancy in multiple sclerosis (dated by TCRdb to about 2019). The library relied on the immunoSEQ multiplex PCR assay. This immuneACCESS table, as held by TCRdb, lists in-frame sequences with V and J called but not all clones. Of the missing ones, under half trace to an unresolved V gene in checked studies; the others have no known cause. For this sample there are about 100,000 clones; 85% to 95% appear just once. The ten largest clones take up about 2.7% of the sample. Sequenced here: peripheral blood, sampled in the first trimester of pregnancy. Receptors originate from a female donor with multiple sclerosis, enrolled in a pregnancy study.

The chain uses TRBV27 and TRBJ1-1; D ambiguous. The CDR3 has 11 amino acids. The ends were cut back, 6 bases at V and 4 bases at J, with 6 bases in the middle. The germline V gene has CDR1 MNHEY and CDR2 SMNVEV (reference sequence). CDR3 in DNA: TGTGCCAGCAGGCGTGGCACTGAAGCTTTCTTT. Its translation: CASRRGTEAFF.

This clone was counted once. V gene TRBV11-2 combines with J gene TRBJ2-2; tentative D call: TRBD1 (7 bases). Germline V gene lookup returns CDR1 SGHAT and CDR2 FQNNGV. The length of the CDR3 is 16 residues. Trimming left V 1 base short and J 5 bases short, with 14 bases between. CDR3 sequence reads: CASSLVAGGYTGELFF. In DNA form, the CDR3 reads TGTGCCAGCAGCTTAGTGGCAGGGGGGTATACCGGGGAGCTGTTTTTT. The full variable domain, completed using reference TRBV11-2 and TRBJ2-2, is EAGVAQSPRYKIIEKRQSVAFWCNPISGHATLYWYQQILGQGPKLLIQFQNNGVVDDSQLPKDRFSAERLKGVDSTLKIQPAKLEDSAVYLCASSLVAGGYTGELFFGEGSRLTVL.

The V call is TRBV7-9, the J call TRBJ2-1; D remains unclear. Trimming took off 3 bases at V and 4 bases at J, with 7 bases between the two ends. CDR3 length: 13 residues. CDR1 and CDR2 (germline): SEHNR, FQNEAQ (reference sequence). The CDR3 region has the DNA TGTGCCAGCAGCTTTACAGAATACAATGAGCAGTTCTTC. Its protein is CASSFTEYNEQFF.

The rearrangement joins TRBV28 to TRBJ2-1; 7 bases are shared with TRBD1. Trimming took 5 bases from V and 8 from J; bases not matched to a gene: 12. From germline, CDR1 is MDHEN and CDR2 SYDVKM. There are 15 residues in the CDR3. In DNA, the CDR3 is TGTGCCAGCAGTGCGAACAGGGGTCGTGGGCATGAGCAGTTCTTC. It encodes CASSANRGRGHEQFF.

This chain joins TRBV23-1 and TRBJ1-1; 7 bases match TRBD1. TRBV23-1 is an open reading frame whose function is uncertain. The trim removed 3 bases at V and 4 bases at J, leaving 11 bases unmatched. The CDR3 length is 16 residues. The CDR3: CASSHSTGRGGTEAFF. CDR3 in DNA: TGCGCCAGCAGTCATTCGACAGGGAGAGGCGGCACTGAAGCTTTCTTT.

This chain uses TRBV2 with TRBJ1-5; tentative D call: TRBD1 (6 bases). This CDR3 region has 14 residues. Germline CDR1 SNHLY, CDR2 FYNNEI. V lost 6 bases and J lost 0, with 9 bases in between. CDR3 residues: CASRRDISNQPQHF. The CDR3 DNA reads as TGTGCCAGCAGGAGGGACATTAGCAATCAGCCCCAGCATTTT.

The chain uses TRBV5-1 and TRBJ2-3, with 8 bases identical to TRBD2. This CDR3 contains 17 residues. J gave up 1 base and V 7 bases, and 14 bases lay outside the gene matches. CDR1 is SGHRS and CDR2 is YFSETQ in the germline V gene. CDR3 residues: CASRRGLASEGTDTQYF. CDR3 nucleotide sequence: TGCGCCAGCCGCCGTGGACTAGCCTCGGAGGGCACAGATACGCAGTATTTT.

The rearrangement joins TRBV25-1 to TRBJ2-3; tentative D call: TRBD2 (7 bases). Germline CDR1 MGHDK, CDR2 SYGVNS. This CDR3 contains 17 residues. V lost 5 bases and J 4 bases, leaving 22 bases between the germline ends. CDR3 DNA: TGTGCCAGCAGTTCGAGGGGGGGACCAGCAAGTTCAGATACGCAGTATTTT. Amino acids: CASSSRGGPASSDTQYF.

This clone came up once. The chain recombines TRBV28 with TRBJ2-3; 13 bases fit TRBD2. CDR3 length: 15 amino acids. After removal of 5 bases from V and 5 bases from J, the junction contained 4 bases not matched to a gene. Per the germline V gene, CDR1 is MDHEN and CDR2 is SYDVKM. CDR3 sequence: CASSGLAGEGDTQYF. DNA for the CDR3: TGTGCCAGCAGTGGACTAGCGGGAGAGGGAGATACGCAGTATTTT.

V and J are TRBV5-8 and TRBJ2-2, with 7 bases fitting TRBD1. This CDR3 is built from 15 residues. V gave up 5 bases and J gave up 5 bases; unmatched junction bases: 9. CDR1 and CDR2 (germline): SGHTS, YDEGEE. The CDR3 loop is CASSFTGARTGELFF. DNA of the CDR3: TGTGCCAGCAGTTTTACAGGGGCAAGGACCGGGGAGCTGTTTTTT. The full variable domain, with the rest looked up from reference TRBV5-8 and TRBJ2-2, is EAGVTQSPTHLIKTRGQQATLRCSPISGHTSVYWYQQALGLGLQFLLWYDEGEERNRGNFPPRFSGRQFPNYSSELNVNALELEDSALYLCASSFTGARTGELFFGEGSRLTVL.

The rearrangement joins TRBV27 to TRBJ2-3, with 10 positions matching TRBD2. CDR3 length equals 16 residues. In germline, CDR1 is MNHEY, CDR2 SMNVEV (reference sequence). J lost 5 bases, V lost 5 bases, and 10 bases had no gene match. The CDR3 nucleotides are TGTGCCAGCAGTCCGGCAGCGGGAGGGCCCAAAGATACGCAGTATTTT. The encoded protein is CASSPAAGGPKDTQYF.

Here the CDR3 reads CASSLQGTSNQPQHF. The CDR3 DNA follows: TGCGCCAGCAGCTTACAGGGGACTAGCAATCAGCCCCAGCATTTT. The rearrangement uses TRBV5-1 and TRBJ1-5; 7 bases fit TRBD1. There are 15 residues in the CDR3. V lost 2 bases, J lost 0 bases, and 2 bases stayed unmatched. Germline CDR1 reads SGHRS; CDR2 reads YFSETQ.

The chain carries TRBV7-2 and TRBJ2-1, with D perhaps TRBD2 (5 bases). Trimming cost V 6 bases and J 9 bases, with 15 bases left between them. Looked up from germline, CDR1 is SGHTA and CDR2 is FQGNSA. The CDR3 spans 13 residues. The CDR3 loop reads CASSLNEGGEQFF. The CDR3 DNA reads TGTGCCAGCAGTCTTAATGAGGGCGGTGAGCAGTTCTTC.

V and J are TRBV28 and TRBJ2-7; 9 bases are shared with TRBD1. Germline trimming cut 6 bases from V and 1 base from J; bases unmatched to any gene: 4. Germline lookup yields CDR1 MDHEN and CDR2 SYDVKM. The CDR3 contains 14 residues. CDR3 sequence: CASRGQGRSYEQYF. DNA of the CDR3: TGTGCCAGCAGGGGACAGGGCCGTTCCTACGAGCAGTACTTC.

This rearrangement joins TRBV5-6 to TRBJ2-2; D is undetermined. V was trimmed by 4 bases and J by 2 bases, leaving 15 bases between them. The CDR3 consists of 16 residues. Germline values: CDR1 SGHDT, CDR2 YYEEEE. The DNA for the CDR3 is TGTGCCAGCAGCCTTTATGGTCTAACCAACACCGGGGAGCTGTTTTTT. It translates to CASSLYGLTNTGELFF.

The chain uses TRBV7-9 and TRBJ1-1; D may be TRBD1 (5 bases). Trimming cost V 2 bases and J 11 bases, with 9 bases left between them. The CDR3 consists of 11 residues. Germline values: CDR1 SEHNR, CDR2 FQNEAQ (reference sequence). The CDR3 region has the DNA TGTGCCAGCAGCTTATCAGGGAGGGCTTTCTTT. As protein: CASSLSGRAFF.

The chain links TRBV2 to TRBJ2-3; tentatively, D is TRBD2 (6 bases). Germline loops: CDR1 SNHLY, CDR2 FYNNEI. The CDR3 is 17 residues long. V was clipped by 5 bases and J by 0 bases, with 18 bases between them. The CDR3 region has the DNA TGTGCCAGCAGTCTGGAGGGCCCCTCTCTTAGCACAGATACGCAGTATTTT. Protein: CASSLEGPSLSTDTQYF. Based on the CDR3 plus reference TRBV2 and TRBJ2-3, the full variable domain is EPEVTQTPSHQVTQMGQEVILRCVPISNHLYFYWYRQILGQKVEFLVSFYNNEISEKSEIFDDQFSVERPDGSNFTLKIRSTKLEDSAMYFCASSLEGPSLSTDTQYFGPGTRLTVL.

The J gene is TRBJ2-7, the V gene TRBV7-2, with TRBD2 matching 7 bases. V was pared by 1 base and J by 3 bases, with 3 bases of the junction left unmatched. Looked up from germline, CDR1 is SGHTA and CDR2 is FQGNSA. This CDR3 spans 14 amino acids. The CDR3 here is CASSLVASGYEQYF. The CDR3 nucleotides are TGTGCCAGCAGCTTAGTGGCTAGCGGCTACGAGCAGTACTTC.

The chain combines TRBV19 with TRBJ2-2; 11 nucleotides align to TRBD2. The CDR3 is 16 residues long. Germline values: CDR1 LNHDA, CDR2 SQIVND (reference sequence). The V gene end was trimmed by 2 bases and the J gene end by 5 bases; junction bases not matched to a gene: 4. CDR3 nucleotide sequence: TGTGCCAGTAGTATAACTAGCGGGAGCAGGACCGGGGAGCTGTTTTTT. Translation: CASSITSGSRTGELFF.

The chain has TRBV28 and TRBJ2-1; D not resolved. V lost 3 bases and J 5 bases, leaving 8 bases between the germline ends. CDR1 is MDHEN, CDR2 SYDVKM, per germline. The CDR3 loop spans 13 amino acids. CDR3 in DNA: TGTGCCAGCAGTTTTAGAGTGGACAATGAGCAGTTCTTC. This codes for CASSFRVDNEQFF.

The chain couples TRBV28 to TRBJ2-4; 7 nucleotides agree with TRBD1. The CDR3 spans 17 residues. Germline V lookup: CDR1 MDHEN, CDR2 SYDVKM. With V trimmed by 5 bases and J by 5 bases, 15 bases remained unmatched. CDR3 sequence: CASSPLYRGPRENIQYF. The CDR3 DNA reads TGTGCCAGCAGTCCGCTTTACAGGGGTCCTCGAGAAAACATTCAGTACTTC.